These 27 T cell receptor beta chains were sequenced from one sample in a study of beta chain features in type 1 diabetes. These receptors lack a known antigen. The whole isolated RNA underwent reverse transcription, so sequencing captured expressed TCRB transcripts. Here immunoSEQ multiplex PCR was the method, and the copy in TCRdb shows in-frame clones only, minus some. The sample lists about 260,000 clones, approximately 24% occurring once. Findings and caveats of the study: Moderate yet significant TCRB CDR3 shortening was seen in Type 1 diabetes patients in all four CD4+ subsets.

Sequencing was done on a sample of naive CD4+ T cells from blood. The source is a woman under 40 with type 1 diabetes.

The chain has TRBV6-1 and TRBJ2-7; 8 bases are shared with TRBD1. The CDR3 loop spans 13 amino acids. Germline V gene data show CDR1 as MNHNS and CDR2 as SASEGT. With V trimmed by 6 bases and J by 2 bases, 3 bases remained unmatched. The CDR3 reads CASRLQGAYEQYF. The CDR3 coding sequence is TGTGCCAGCAGGCTACAGGGGGCCTACGAGCAGTACTTC.

CDR3 in amino acids: CASSLGREPNNEQFF. The DNA of the CDR3 is TGCGCCAGCAGCTTGGGGCGGGAACCGAACAATGAGCAGTTCTTC. This chain uses TRBV5-1 with TRBJ2-1; weak D call: TRBD2 (6 bases). This CDR3 has 15 residues. Germline V lookup: CDR1 SGHRS, CDR2 YFSETQ. Trimming removed 0 bases from V and 5 bases from J, with 12 bases in between. The full variable domain, with the rest looked up from reference TRBV5-1 and TRBJ2-1, is KAGVTQTPRYLIKTRGQQVTLSCSPISGHRSVSWYQQTPGQGLQFLFEYFSETQRNKGNFPGRFSGRQFSNSRSEMNVSTLELGDSALYLCASSLGREPNNEQFFGPGTRLTVL.

Only a few counts were recorded for this clone. The rearrangement joins TRBV5-1 to TRBJ1-1; D not certain. The CDR3 loop spans 14 amino acids. The germline CDR1 and CDR2 sequences are SGHRS and YFSETQ. The V end lost 1 base, the J end lost 0 bases, and 7 bases lay between the germline ends. The DNA of the CDR3 is TGCGCCAGCAGCTTGTACAGCATGAACACTGAAGCTTTCTTT. Amino acids: CASSLYSMNTEAFF.

The CDR3 sequence is CASSEEGAYTEAFF. CDR3 sequence (DNA): TGTGCCAGCAGTGAAGAAGGGGCTTACACTGAAGCTTTCTTT. The rearrangement joins TRBV2 to TRBJ1-1; D might be TRBD1 (5 bases). This CDR3 is built from 14 residues. V lost 1 base, J lost 3 bases, and 9 bases lay in between. CDR1 is SNHLY, CDR2 FYNNEI, per germline.

The chain joins TRBV28 to TRBJ1-5; possibly TRBD1 for D (5 bases). CDR1 is MDHEN, CDR2 SYDVKM, per germline. The CDR3 runs 17 residues. V lost 5 bases and J 0 bases, leaving 17 bases between the germline ends. CDR3 protein: CASSPKGQSYSNQPQHF. The CDR3 DNA reads as TGTGCCAGCAGTCCCAAGGGGCAGTCTTATAGCAATCAGCCCCAGCATTTT.

The chain employs TRBV5-1 and TRBJ2-2, with 9 nucleotides matching TRBD1. V gave up 2 bases and J gave up 5 bases; unmatched junction bases: 1. Germline assignment: CDR1 SGHRS and CDR2 YFSETQ. The CDR3 has 14 residues. The CDR3 DNA is TGCGCCAGCAGCTTACAGGGGGCGACCGGGGAGCTGTTTTTT. Encoded protein: CASSLQGATGELFF.

V gene TRBV7-3 combines with J gene TRBJ2-3; D may be TRBD1 (5 bases). Germline assignment: CDR1 SGHTA and CDR2 FQGTGA. This CDR3 has 15 residues. V lost 5 bases, J lost 2 bases, and 14 bases lay in between. CDR3: CASSPGALHTDTQYF. DNA of the CDR3: TGTGCCAGCAGCCCTGGGGCATTGCACACAGATACGCAGTATTTT. Complete variable domain (other parts from reference TRBV7-3 and TRBJ2-3): GAGVSQTPSNKVTEKGKYVELRCDPISGHTALYWYRQSLGQGPEFLIYFQGTGAADDSGLPNDRFFAVRPEGSVSTLKIQRTERGDSAVYLCASSPGALHTDTQYFGPGTRLTVL.

The chain employs TRBV11-2 and TRBJ1-4, with 9 bases fitting TRBD1. V lost 5 bases, J lost 7 bases, and 8 bases stayed unmatched. The CDR3 loop spans 15 amino acids. Germline V gene lookup returns CDR1 SGHAT and CDR2 FQNNGV. The CDR3 DNA reads TGTGCCAGCAGCCTAAGTGGACAGGGGAGTGAAAAACTGTTTTTT. Its translation: CASSLSGQGSEKLFF.

The chain uses TRBV9 and TRBJ1-2, with 7 bases identical to TRBD1. The CDR3 loop spans 14 amino acids. CDR1 is SGDLS and CDR2 is YYNGEE in the germline V gene. V dropped 4 bases and J dropped 8; count of bases not matched to a gene: 11. In nucleotides, the CDR3 is TGTGCCAGCAGCCCCTGGCTAGACAGGGAGGGCTACACCTTC. It translates to CASSPWLDREGYTF.

This chain connects TRBV7-9 to TRBJ2-7; D remains unclear. From germline, CDR1 is SEHNR and CDR2 FQNEAQ (reference sequence). V gave up 1 base and J gave up 4 bases, with 2 bases separating them. CDR3 length: 11 amino acids. The CDR3 bases are TGTGCCAGCAGCTTAGTATACGAGCAGTACTTC. It yields the protein CASSLVYEQYF.

In its sample, this clone was seen once. V is TRBV13 and J is TRBJ1-2; D uncertain. The ends were cut back, 1 base at V and 2 bases at J, with 20 bases in the middle. The CDR3 is 18 residues long. The V gene's germline CDR1 is PRHDT and CDR2 FYEKMQ (reference sequence). CDR3 DNA sequence: TGTGCCAGCAGCTTAGTTGGGCAGGTGTCGGTCAACAACTATGGCTACACCTTC. Residues: CASSLVGQVSVNNYGYTF.

This clone was counted between two and nine times. The J gene is TRBJ2-7, the V gene TRBV6-5; TRBD2 matches 7 bases. The CDR3 is 14 residues long. The V and J ends lost 6 bases and 3 bases, in that order; junction bases with no gene match: 8. In germline, CDR1 is MNHEY, CDR2 SVGAGI. CDR3 sequence: CASRKGREYYEQYF. As DNA, the CDR3 is TGTGCCAGCAGGAAGGGGCGGGAGTACTACGAGCAGTACTTC.

The chain joins TRBV19 to TRBJ1-1, with a tentative D call TRBD1 (5 bases). Germline V gene sequence: CDR1 LNHDA, CDR2 SQIVND (reference sequence). V lost 5 bases and J lost 6, with 16 bases in between. This CDR3 has 14 amino acids. The CDR3 reads CASSSRWGDPEAFF. As DNA, the CDR3 is TGTGCCAGTAGTTCCCGCTGGGGGGACCCTGAAGCTTTCTTT.

This sequence joins TRBV4-2 and TRBJ1-2; D unclear. V dropped 5 bases and J dropped 0 bases, with 16 bases sitting between them. The CDR3 is 16 amino acids. Germline CDR1 LGHNA, CDR2 YNFKEQ. Here the CDR3 DNA reads TGTGCCAGCAGCGCACCTTCCGGGAGCCCTAACTATGGCTACACCTTC. Protein sequence: CASSAPSGSPNYGYTF.

The sample holds a few counts of this clone. The chain combines TRBV27 with TRBJ2-7, with a tentative D call TRBD1 (6 bases). This CDR3 has 15 residues. V was pared by 2 bases and J by 2 bases, with 13 bases between. In germline, CDR1 is MNHEY, CDR2 SMNVEV (reference sequence). CDR3 loop: CASSLSQGLTYEQYF. The CDR3, as DNA: TGTGCCAGCAGTTTAAGTCAGGGGCTGACCTACGAGCAGTACTTC.

This clone has just a few counts. The CDR3 region is CASSIDRNGYTF. The CDR3 coding sequence is TGCGCCAGCAGCATCGACAGGAATGGCTACACCTTC. The gene calls are TRBV5-1 and TRBJ1-2, with a tentative D call TRBD1 (6 bases). Germline V CDR1 and CDR2: SGHRS, YFSETQ. CDR3 length equals 12 residues. V was shortened by 4 bases and J by 6 bases, with 10 bases between the two germline ends.

The rearrangement links TRBV19 to TRBJ2-5, with D maybe TRBD2 (6 bases). The V gene's germline CDR1 is LNHDA and CDR2 SQIVND (reference sequence). V was shortened by 4 bases and J by 5 bases, with 11 bases between the two germline ends. The CDR3 runs to 13 residues. CDR3 region: CASSRRAGETQYF. CDR3 DNA sequence: TGTGCCAGTAGTAGGAGGGCTGGGGAGACCCAGTACTTC. The complete variable domain, with remaining parts taken from reference TRBV19 and TRBJ2-5, reads DGGITQSPKYLFRKEGQNVTLSCEQNLNHDAMYWYRQDPGQGLRLIYYSQIVNDFQKGDIAEGYSVSREKKESFPLTVTSAQKNPTAFYLCASSRRAGETQYFGPGTRLLVL.

This clone was picked up a small number of times. The chain uses TRBV20-1 and TRBJ2-1; D perhaps matches TRBD2 (5 bases). Per germline, CDR1 DFQATT and CDR2 SNEGSKA (reference sequence). V gave up 8 bases and J gave up 6 bases, with 11 bases separating them. CDR3 length: 11 residues. The chain's CDR3 is CSSDGVNEQFF. The CDR3 DNA reads as TGCAGTTCTGACGGGGTCAATGAGCAGTTCTTC.

V and J are TRBV9 and TRBJ1-2; D ambiguous. Germline CDR1 reads SGDLS; CDR2 reads YYNGEE. Trimming removed 0 bases at V and 4 bases at J, with 7 bases between. The CDR3 is 13 residues long. CDR3 sequence reads: CASSVVAGYGYTF. In DNA, the CDR3 is TGTGCCAGCAGCGTAGTGGCGGGCTATGGCTACACCTTC.

The V and J genes are TRBV7-9 and TRBJ1-1; a weak D match, TRBD1 (5 bases). There are 14 residues in the CDR3. V lost 5 bases and J 0 bases, leaving 10 bases between the germline ends. Germline-derived CDR1 and CDR2 are SEHNR and FQNEAQ (reference sequence). CDR3 protein: CASSPRALNTEAFF. Written as DNA, the CDR3 is TGTGCCAGCAGCCCCAGGGCACTGAACACTGAAGCTTTCTTT.

In its sample, this clone was seen a few times. This chain links TRBV27 with TRBJ2-2; no clear D gene. V lost 5 bases, J lost 0 bases, and 10 bases lay in between. Germline CDR1 reads MNHEY; CDR2 reads SMNVEV (reference sequence). This CDR3 comprises 15 residues. Here the CDR3 reads CASSPPAANTGELFF. CDR3 bases: TGTGCCAGCAGTCCCCCCGCGGCGAACACCGGGGAGCTGTTTTTT.

The chain has TRBV4-2 and TRBJ1-2; the D gene is possibly TRBD1 (6 bases). V was pared by 0 bases and J by 7 bases, with 15 bases between. The CDR3 is 15 amino acids. The germline gives CDR1 LGHNA, CDR2 YNFKEQ. The chain's CDR3 is CASSQEFTGSSGYTF. In DNA form, the CDR3 reads TGTGCCAGCAGCCAAGAGTTTACAGGGTCGAGTGGCTACACCTTC.

The chain joins TRBV29-1 to TRBJ2-5; no firm D call. This CDR3 has 10 amino acids. Trimming shortened V by 4 bases and J by 11 bases, and 11 bases separated the two germline ends. Germline values: CDR1 SQVTM, CDR2 ANQGSEA. In DNA, the CDR3 is TGCAGCGTTGTCCAAGCCCGGCAGTACTTC. Its protein is CSVVQARQYF.

As concerns this clone: Other DNA sequences of this sample code for an identical CDR3. The V call is TRBV29-1, the J call TRBJ1-1; weak D call: TRBD1 (6 bases). Germline V gene lookup returns CDR1 SQVTM and CDR2 ANQGSEA. The CDR3 is 11 residues long. V was clipped by 3 bases and J by 8 bases, with 10 bases between them. The CDR3 DNA reads TGCAGCGTTGATGGGGGGGCGGAAGCTTTCTTT. Translating it yields CSVDGGAEAFF.

V and J are TRBV29-1 and TRBJ1-2, with D unclear. The V end was cut by 3 bases, the J end by 6 bases, with 11 bases between. The CDR3 is made up of 12 amino acids. Germline loops: CDR1 SQVTM, CDR2 ANQGSEA. The DNA of the CDR3 is TGCAGCGTTGATCGCAGATCAGATGGCTACACCTTC. Its protein is CSVDRRSDGYTF.

The rearrangement uses TRBV29-1 and TRBJ2-7; D may be TRBD2 (8 bases). Trimming shortened V by 7 bases and J by 4 bases, and 20 bases separated the two germline ends. The CDR3 covers 14 residues. Germline loops: CDR1 SQVTM, CDR2 ANQGSEA. The CDR3 sequence is CSAQGGTRGYEQYF. The CDR3, as DNA: TGCAGCGCCCAGGGGGGGACTAGGGGGTACGAGCAGTACTTC.

The rearrangement joins TRBV30 to TRBJ2-7, with 14 bases lining up with TRBD2. The V gene end was trimmed by 7 bases and the J gene end by 6 bases; junction bases not matched to a gene: 8. Germline lookup yields CDR1 GTSNPN and CDR2 SVGIG (reference sequence). This CDR3 has 14 amino acids. The CDR3 sequence is CASSLTSGRGEQYF. CDR3 nucleotides: TGTGCCTCCTCCCTGACTAGCGGGAGGGGCGAGCAGTACTTC. The whole variable domain, filled in from reference TRBV30 and TRBJ2-7, reads SQTIHQWPATLVQPVGSPLSLECTVEGTSNPNLYWYRQAAGRGLQLLFYSVGIGQISSEVPQNLSASRPQDRQFILSSKKLLLSDSGFYLCASSLTSGRGEQYFGPGTRLTVT.